The present T cell receptor beta chain was sequenced within a study of T cells in Graves' hyperthyroidism and ophthalmopathy. The study's findings and limits: Ophthalmopathy was distinguished from stable hyperthyroidism by 13 V-J signatures. Among thyroid clonotypes expanded above 0.001, most also appeared in blood. For ophthalmopathy, model prediction preceded onset by a median roughly 6.5 months.

As concerns this clonotype: As yet, its antigen is unknown.

Clinical symptoms, serum thyroxine and TRAb, thyroid ultrasound and orbital computed tomography were used for the diagnoses. Authors of the study amplified TCR beta CDR3 regions from RNA transcripts. First-round RT-PCR of the TCR CDR3 relied on the HTBI primer set. TCRdb re-called the multiplex PCR reads through MiXCR, storing one row per CDR3 protein. The sample includes 600,000 to 700,000 distinct CDR3 sequences, about 45% of them seen just once. This CDR3 is 11 amino acids long. CDR1 and CDR2 from the germline V gene are SGHTA and FQGNSA. V lost 2 bases and J 8 bases, leaving 6 bases between the germline ends.

The sequence derives from an adult man with Graves' disease, either hyperthyroidism or ophthalmopathy (not recorded which). The sample comprised peripheral blood or thyroid tissue (not recorded which). The chain is built from TRBV7-2 and TRBJ1-1, with D perhaps matching TRBD1 (5 bases). CDR3 region: CTSSLWTEAFF. CDR3 nucleotides: TGTACCAGCAGCTTATGGACAGAAGCTTTCTTT. The full variable domain, with the rest looked up from reference TRBV7-2 and TRBJ1-1, is GAGVSQSPSNKVTEKGKDVELRCDPISGHTALYWYRQSLGQGLEFLIYFQGNSAPDKSGLPSDRFSAERTGGSVSTLTIQRTQQEDSAVYLCTSSLWTEAFFGQGTRLTVV.